This T cell receptor (beta chain) was retrieved from a study of CD8 T cells in Susac syndrome. This clonotype has more than one count but fewer than ten. RNA totalling about 0.45 to 1 ug underwent reverse transcription with random hexamers. TCRdb re-derived calls from the immunoSEQ multiplex PCR reads in MiXCR, one entry per CDR3 protein. This sample yields about 120,000 distinct CDR3 sequences, of which 96% are seen a single time; about 0.13% belongs to the top ten. Sequencing of TCR beta drew on CD8+ and CD4+ T cells from blood. TEMRA cells were FACS-enriched, with CD8+ and CD4+ T cells isolated negatively. The source is a human donor with Susac syndrome. Sequenced material: CD4+ T cells from PBMCs.

The CDR3 nucleotides are TGTGCCAGCAGCTTAGAACTTGGATCCACAGATACGCAGTATTTT. As protein: CASSLELGSTDTQYF. V is TRBV7-2 and J is TRBJ2-3, with D hard to call. Germline CDR1 and CDR2: SGHTA and FQGNSA. The CDR3 contains 15 residues. Between the trimmed V and J ends, which lost 1 base and 2 bases, there was a span of 10 bases. The full variable domain, completed using reference TRBV7-2 and TRBJ2-3, is GAGVSQSPSNKVTEKGKDVELRCDPISGHTALYWYRQSLGQGLEFLIYFQGNSAPDKSGLPSDRFSAERTGGSVSTLTIQRTQQEDSAVYLCASSLELGSTDTQYFGPGTRLTVL.